The sequence of this T cell receptor beta chain was determined in a study of cytomegalovirus exposure and HLA in healthy donors. About the study: An early release of data contained roughly 86 million unique TCRs, which came from HLA-typed donors. Study-wide results and caveats: Certain sequence variants were highly shared and formed a cluster, and this cluster was likely a sequencing artifact.

The CDR3 is 20 amino acids. V lost 2 bases to trimming and J lost 2 bases; unmatched junction nucleotides: 16. Per the germline V gene, CDR1 is MNHNS and CDR2 is SASEGT. This PCR relied on a set of 60 Vbeta primers and 13 Jbeta primers. Measured with immunoSEQ multiplex PCR; TCRdb has only the in-frame clones, and not every one. The repertoire holds some 94,000 clones, with around 82% as singletons. Note on this clone: Its specificity is unknown.

Sequenced sample: PBMCs. V and J are TRBV6-1 and TRBJ2-7, with 12 bases lining up with TRBD2. The sequence derives from a man in his forties in good health and CMV-seronegative. The CDR3 is CASSEFGGLAGLKGAYEQYF. CDR3 DNA: TGTGCCAGCAGTGAATTCGGGGGACTAGCGGGCCTAAAAGGCGCCTACGAGCAGTACTTC.